The rows below give T cell receptor beta chains drawn from one sample of a study of T-cell reconstitution after alpha-beta-depleted transplantation in children. MiXCR, run by TCRdb on the PCR reads, gives a single entry per CDR3 protein. The sample holds about 200,000 distinct CDR3 sequences; about 7% are singletons and the top ten take approximately 6%. Sequences were derived from PBMCs, sampled before TCRalphabeta/CD19-depleted stem cell transplant. The source of these receptors is a boy aged 2 to 9 with acute lymphoblastic leukemia, due to receive a stem cell transplant. CDR3s include the opening cysteine and the closing phenylalanine or tryptophan. The D gene is left open where the match is weak. Not every row has a clone size; where given, it reads once, few, many or a size class.

j_call | clone_size | d_call | v_call | cdr3_aa | cdr3_nt
TRBJ1-4 | . | . | TRBV5-1 | CASSPLMGPGEKLFF | TGCGCCAGCAGCCCGCTAATGGGGCCGGGAGAAAAACTGTTTTTT
TRBJ2-5 | many | . | TRBV6-5 | CASSYRETQYF | TGTGCCAGCAGTTATCGGGAGACCCAGTACTTC
TRBJ2-2 | . | . | TRBV11-2 | CASSLGHGAGELFF | TGTGCCAGCAGCTTAGGACATGGGGCCGGGGAGCTGTTTTTT
TRBJ2-3 | many | TRBD2 | TRBV20-1 | CSARDSSSGRAGTDTQYF | TGCAGTGCTAGGGACTCTTCTAGCGGGAGGGCCGGCACAGATACGCAGTATTTT
TRBJ2-5 | many | . | TRBV5-1 | CASSLATAAQETQYF | TGCGCCAGCAGCTTGGCTACAGCGGCGCAAGAGACCCAGTACTTC
TRBJ2-3 | many | TRBD2 | TRBV4-2 | CASSPRTSGSTDTQYF | TGTGCCAGCAGCCCCAGGACTAGCGGTAGCACAGATACGCAGTATTTT
TRBJ1-6 | many | TRBD1 | TRBV5-1 | CASGDRENSPLHF | TGCGCCAGCGGGGACAGGGAAAATTCACCCCTCCACTTT
TRBJ2-1 | few | . | TRBV7-8 | CASSLAADIYNEQFF | TGTGCCAGCAGCTTAGCAGCGGATATCTACAATGAGCAGTTCTTC
TRBJ1-2 | few | . | TRBV20-1 | CSTPLGYQYGYTF | TGCAGTACCCCCCTGGGGTACCAGTATGGCTACACCTTC
TRBJ2-7 | few | . | TRBV7-8 | CASSFGIDSSSYEQYF | TGTGCCAGCAGTTTTGGGATCGACAGTAGCTCCTACGAGCAGTACTTC
TRBJ2-1 | . | TRBD1 | TRBV20-1 | CSAFPGTGGRNEQFF | TGCAGTGCTTTCCCGGGGACAGGGGGCCGCAATGAGCAGTTCTTC
TRBJ2-2 | many | . | TRBV3-1 | CASTRGTGELFF | TGTGCCAGCACCAGGGGAACCGGGGAGCTGTTTTTT
TRBJ1-2 | . | . | TRBV28 | CASSLVGMRRATNYGYTF | TGTGCCAGCAGTTTGGTGGGGATGAGGAGAGCGACTAACTATGGCTACACCTTC
TRBJ2-7 | . | . | TRBV20-1 | CSASGRSDTYEQYF | TGCAGTGCTAGTGGGCGGTCGGACACCTACGAGCAGTACTTC
TRBJ1-1 | many | . | TRBV20-1 | CSATQGKGWNTEAFF | TGCAGTGCTACCCAGGGGAAGGGTTGGAACACTGAAGCTTTCTTT
TRBJ2-1 | many | TRBD2 | TRBV28 | CASSYRRLAGGAYNEQFF | TGTGCCAGCAGTTACCGTCGACTAGCGGGAGGCGCCTACAATGAGCAGTTCTTC